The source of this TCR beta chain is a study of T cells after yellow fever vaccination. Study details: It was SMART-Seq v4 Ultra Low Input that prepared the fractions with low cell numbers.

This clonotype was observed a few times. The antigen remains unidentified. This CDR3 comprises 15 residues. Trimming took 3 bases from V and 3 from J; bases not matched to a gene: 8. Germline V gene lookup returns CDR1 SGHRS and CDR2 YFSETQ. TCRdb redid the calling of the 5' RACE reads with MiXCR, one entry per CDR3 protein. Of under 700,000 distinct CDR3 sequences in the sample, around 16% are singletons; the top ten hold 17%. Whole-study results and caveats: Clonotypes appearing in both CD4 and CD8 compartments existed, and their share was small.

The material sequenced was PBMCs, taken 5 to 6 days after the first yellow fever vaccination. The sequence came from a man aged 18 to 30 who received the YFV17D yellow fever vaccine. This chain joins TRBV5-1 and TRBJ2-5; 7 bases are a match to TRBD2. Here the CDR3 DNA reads TGCGCCAGCAGCTCAGCCGGGACTACAGAAGAGACCCAGTACTTC. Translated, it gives CASSSAGTTEETQYF.